This T cell receptor (beta chain) was documented in a study of PD-1 blockade in classical Hodgkin lymphoma. The table came from immunoSEQ multiplex PCR; TCRdb's copy has only in-frame clones and leaves some out. The data contain roughly 21,000 clones, just under 90% of them singletons. Time point in this sample: newly diagnosed, previously untreated cHL patient sample. It was by magnetic negative selection that CD8+ T cells were isolated from thawed PBMCs. V was cut by 2 bases and J by 8 bases, with 9 bases left in between. The CDR3 sequence is 12 residues long. CDR1 is MNHEY, CDR2 SMNVEV, per germline (reference sequence). This clone was seen a single time.

This clonotype was obtained from a human donor with classical Hodgkin lymphoma. Specimen: CD8+ T cells from blood. V is TRBV27 and J is TRBJ1-1, with TRBD1 as a possible D gene (6 bases). Here the CDR3 DNA reads TGTGCCAGCAGTTTAATGGGGGCAGAAGCTTTCTTT. Protein: CASSLMGAEAFF.